This section outlines one T cell receptor (beta chain) sequence together with its context. Its target antigen remains unknown. Per-nucleotide qualities are absent, and no much larger clonotype sits a single base away. V sheds 5 bases and J sheds 1 base, leaving 11 bases between their ends. Looking up the germline V gene yields CDR1 SQVTM and CDR2 ANQGSEA. Counted from cysteine to phenylalanine, this CDR3 has 13 amino acids. Kept here is only the CDR3 DNA, which spans 39 bases and is read in frame from base 1. The CDR3 regions of human TCRbeta chains were analyzed by immunosequencing. Processing in the source paper ran as follows. Repertoire TCRs were matched against a reference library of SARS-CoV-2-specific TCRs generated with the MIRA antigen-specificity platform. Breadth meant the fraction of unique TCRs that were SARS-CoV-2-associated, whereas depth meant the fraction of total T cells that were SARS-CoV-2-associated. Each spike-specific TCR was assigned to its reactive spike region and to a CD4 or CD8 class using the MIRA data. Log10-transformed breadth and depth values were compared by one-way ANOVA with Sidak's multiple comparisons tests. TCRdb took over this immuneACCESS table, retaining in-frame rearrangements with V and J assigned. Such tables are incomplete; in checked studies, under half of the missing clones stem from an unresolved V gene, and the remainder is unexplained. That table gives V, J and clone size, and the DNA gave D and trimming. The table for this sample lists more than 100,000 clones; 80% to 95% of them were counted only once. The ten largest account for roughly 7.9% of the sample.

The sample comes from a study of T cell responses to AZD1222 COVID-19 vaccine (dated by TCRdb to the early 2020s). With respect to the entire study: TCR sequencing was performed for roughly 250 trial participants, of whom about 200 were given two doses of AZD1222 and around 25 were given two doses of MenACWY control vaccine. Trial participants were enrolled by age into 18-55, 56-69 and 70-plus year subgroups, with approximately 150, 28 and 58 TCR-sequenced participants respectively. Study-wide conclusions, independent of this receptor: Conclusions about previously exposed vaccinees are limited because only 6 or 7 AZD1222 recipients were SARS-CoV-2 seropositive at baseline. The 56-69-year group was small, and its depth increase did not reach significance, likely because of low power. Reportedly, close to half of the unique spike-specific TCRs recognized epitopes lying outside the regions that are mutated in the B.1.351 and B.1.1.7 variants. Most participants were white British and females outnumbered males, and the authors suggested that clonal diversity may have been underestimated. The vaccine-associated CD4 TCRs covered the entire spike protein, and the dominant responses fell in regions 160-218 and 743-854. Because no day 14 peak-response samples were available, repertoires were characterized only after the peak T cell response. After two AZD1222 doses, both the breadth and the depth of spike-specific TCRs were significantly higher than at day 0 and than in MenACWY recipients.

What this sample's time point label stands for: about 28 days (+/-7) after the second vaccine dose. AZD1222 recipients given second doses at about 4 weeks or at about 12 weeks were pooled, since spike-specific TCR depth and breadth were not found to differ between the two schedules. Samples from vaccinated people were obtained from the UK trials COV001 and COV002, which included a single-blind randomized controlled phase 2/3 trial of AZD1222 (ChAdOx1 nCoV-19) in healthy adults. For TCRbeta chain sequencing, PBMC samples from trial participants were taken at day 0 and at day 28 after the second dose.

The specimen comprised peripheral blood, sampled 28 days after the second AZD1222 dose. This receptor was identified in an adult who received the AZD1222 COVID-19 vaccine. The rearrangement combines TRBV29-1 with TRBJ1-1; there is no confident call for the D gene. The DNA sequence follows: TGCAGCGTTTCCGGGCCTACGAACACTGAAGCTTTCTTT. The encoded protein is CSVSGPTNTEAFF.